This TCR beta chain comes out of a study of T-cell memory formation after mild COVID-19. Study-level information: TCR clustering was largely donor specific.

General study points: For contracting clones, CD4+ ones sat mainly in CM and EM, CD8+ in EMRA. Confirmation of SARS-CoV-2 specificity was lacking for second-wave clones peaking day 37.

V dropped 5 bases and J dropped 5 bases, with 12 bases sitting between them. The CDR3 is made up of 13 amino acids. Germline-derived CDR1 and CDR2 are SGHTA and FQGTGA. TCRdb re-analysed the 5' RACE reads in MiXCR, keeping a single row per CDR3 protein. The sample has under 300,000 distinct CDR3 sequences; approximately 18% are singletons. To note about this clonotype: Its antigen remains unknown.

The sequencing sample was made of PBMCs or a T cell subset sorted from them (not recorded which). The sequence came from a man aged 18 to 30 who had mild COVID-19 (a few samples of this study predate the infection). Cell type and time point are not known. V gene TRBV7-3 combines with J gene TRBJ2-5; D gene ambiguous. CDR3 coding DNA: TGTGCCAGCAGCCCCGCCGCGACGGAGACCCAGTACTTC. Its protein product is CASSPAATETQYF.